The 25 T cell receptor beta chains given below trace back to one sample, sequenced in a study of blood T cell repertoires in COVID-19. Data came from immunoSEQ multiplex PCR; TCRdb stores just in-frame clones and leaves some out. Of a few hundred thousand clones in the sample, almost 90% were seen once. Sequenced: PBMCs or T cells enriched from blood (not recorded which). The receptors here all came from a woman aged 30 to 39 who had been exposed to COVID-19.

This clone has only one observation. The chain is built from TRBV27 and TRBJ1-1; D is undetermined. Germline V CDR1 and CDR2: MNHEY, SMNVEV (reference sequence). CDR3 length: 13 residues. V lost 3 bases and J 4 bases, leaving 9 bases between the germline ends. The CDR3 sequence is CASSFARGTEAFF. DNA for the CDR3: TGTGCCAGCAGTTTTGCTCGGGGCACTGAAGCTTTCTTT.

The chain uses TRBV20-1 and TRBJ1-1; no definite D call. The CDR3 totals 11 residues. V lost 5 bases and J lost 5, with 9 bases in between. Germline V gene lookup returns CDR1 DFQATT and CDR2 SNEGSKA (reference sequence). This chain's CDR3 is CSAPEWTEAFF. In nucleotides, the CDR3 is TGCAGTGCTCCGGAGTGGACTGAAGCTTTCTTT.

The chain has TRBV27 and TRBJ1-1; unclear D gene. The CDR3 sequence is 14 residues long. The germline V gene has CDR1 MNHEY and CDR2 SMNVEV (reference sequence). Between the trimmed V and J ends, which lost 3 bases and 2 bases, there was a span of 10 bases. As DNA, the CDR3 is TGTGCCAGCAGTTTGCGGGAGGTTAACACTGAAGCTTTCTTT. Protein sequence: CASSLREVNTEAFF.

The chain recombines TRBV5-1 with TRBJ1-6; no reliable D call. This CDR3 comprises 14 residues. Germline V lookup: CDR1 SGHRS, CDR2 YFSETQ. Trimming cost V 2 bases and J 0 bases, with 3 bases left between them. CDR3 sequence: CASSFSSYNSPLHF. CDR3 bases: TGCGCCAGCAGCTTCAGCTCCTATAATTCACCCCTCCACTTT. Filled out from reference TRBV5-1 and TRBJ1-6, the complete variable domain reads KAGVTQTPRYLIKTRGQQVTLSCSPISGHRSVSWYQQTPGQGLQFLFEYFSETQRNKGNFPGRFSGRQFSNSRSEMNVSTLELGDSALYLCASSFSSYNSPLHFGNGTRLTVT.

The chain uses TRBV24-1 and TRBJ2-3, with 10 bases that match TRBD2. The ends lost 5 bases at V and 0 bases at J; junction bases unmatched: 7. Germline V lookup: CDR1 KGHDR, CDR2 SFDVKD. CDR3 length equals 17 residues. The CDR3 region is CATSAQGLAASTDTQYF. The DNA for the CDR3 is TGTGCCACCAGTGCCCAAGGACTAGCGGCTAGCACAGATACGCAGTATTTT.

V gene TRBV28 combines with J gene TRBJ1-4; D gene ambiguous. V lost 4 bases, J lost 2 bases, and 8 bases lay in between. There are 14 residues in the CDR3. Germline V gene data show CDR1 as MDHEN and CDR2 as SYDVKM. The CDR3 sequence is CASSSGATNEKLFF. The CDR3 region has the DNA TGTGCCAGCAGTTCCGGTGCTACTAATGAAAAACTGTTTTTT.

The CDR3 DNA follows: TGTGCCAGCAGTTTGGGGAGGTCAACTAATGAAAAACTGTTTTTT. This sequence encodes CASSLGRSTNEKLFF. The chain has TRBV28 and TRBJ1-4; D is uncertain. The V end lost 3 bases, the J end lost 0 bases, and 8 bases lay between the germline ends. This CDR3 contains 15 residues. Germline CDR1 is MDHEN and CDR2 is SYDVKM.

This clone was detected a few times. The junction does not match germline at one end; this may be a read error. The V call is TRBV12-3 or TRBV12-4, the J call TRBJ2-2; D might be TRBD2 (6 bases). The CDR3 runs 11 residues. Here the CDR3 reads CASSLGGALIF. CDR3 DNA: TGTGCCAGCAGTTTAGGCGGGGCCCTGATTTTT.

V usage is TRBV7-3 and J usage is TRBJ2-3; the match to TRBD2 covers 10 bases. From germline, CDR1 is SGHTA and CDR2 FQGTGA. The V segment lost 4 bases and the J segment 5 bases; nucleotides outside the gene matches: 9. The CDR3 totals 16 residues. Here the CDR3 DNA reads TGTGCCAGCAGCTCGCCAGCGGGAGGGCCCGGAGATACGCAGTATTTT. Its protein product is CASSSPAGGPGDTQYF.

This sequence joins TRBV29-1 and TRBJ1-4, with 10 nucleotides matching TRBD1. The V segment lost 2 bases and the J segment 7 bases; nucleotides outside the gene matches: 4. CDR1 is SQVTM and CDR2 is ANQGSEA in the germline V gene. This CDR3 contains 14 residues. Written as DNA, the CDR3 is TGCAGCGTTGAAAGGACAGGGGGAGGTGAAAAACTGTTTTTT. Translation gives CSVERTGGGEKLFF.

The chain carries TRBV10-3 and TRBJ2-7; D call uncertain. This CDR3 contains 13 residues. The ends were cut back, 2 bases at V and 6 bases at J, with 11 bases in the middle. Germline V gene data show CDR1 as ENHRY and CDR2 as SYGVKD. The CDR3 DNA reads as TGTGCCATCAGTGAGACAGCAGAACGCGAGCAGTACTTC. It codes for CAISETAEREQYF.

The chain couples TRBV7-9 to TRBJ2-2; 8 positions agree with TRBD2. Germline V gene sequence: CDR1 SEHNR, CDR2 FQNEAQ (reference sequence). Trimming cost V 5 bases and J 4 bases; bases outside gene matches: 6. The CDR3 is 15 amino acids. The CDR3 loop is CASSPGLAGTGELFF. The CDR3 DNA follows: TGTGCCAGCAGCCCCGGACTAGCCGGCACCGGGGAGCTGTTTTTT.

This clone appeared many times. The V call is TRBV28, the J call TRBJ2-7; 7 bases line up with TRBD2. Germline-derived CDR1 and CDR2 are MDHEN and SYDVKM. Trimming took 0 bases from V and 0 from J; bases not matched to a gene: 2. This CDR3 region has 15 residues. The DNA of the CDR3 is TGTGCCAGCAGTTTATGGGGCGGGAGCTCCTACGAGCAGTACTTC. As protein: CASSLWGGSSYEQYF. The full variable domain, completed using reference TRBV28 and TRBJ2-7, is DVKVTQSSRYLVKRTGEKVFLECVQDMDHENMFWYRQDPGLGLRLIYFSYDVKMKEKGDIPEGYSVSREKKERFSLILESASTNQTSMYLCASSLWGGSSYEQYFGPGTRLTVT.

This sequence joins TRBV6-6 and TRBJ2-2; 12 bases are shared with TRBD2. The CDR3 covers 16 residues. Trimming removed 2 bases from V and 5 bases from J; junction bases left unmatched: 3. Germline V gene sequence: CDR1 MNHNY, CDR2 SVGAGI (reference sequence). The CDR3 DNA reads TGTGCCAGCAGTTACCCGACTAGCGGGAGAACCGGGGAGCTGTTTTTT. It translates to CASSYPTSGRTGELFF.

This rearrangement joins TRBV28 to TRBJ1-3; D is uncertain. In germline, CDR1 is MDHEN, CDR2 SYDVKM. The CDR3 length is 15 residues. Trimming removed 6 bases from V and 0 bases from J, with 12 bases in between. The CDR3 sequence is CASSSGSGSGNTIYF. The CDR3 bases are TGTGCCAGCAGCAGCGGCAGTGGCTCTGGAAACACCATATATTTT.

For the CDR3, the DNA is TGTGCCAGCAGCCTAGGACTAGCGGAGCACACAGATACGCAGTATTTT. Translating it yields CASSLGLAEHTDTQYF. This chain connects TRBV9 to TRBJ2-3, with TRBD2 matching over 10 bases. This CDR3 is 16 amino acids long. Trimming cost V 4 bases and J 2 bases; bases outside gene matches: 7. Germline CDR1 is SGDLS and CDR2 is YYNGEE.

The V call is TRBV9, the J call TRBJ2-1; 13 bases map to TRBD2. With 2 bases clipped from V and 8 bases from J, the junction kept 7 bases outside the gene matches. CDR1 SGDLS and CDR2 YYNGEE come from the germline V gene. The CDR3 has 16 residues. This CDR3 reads CASSVSTSGRSDEQFF. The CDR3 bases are TGTGCCAGCAGCGTTTCGACTAGCGGGAGGTCGGATGAGCAGTTCTTC.

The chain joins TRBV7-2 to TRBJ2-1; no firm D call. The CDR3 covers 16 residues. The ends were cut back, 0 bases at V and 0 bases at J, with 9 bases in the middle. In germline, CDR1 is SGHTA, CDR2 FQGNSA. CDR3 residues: CASSLAHWASYNEQFF. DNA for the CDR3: TGTGCCAGCAGCTTAGCGCATTGGGCCTCCTACAATGAGCAGTTCTTC.

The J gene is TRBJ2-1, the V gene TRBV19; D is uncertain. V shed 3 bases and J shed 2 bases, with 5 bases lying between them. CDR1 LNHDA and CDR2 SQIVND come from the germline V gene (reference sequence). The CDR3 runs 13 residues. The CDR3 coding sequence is TGTGCCAGTAGTATGAGAACCTACAATGAGCAGTTCTTC. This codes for CASSMRTYNEQFF.

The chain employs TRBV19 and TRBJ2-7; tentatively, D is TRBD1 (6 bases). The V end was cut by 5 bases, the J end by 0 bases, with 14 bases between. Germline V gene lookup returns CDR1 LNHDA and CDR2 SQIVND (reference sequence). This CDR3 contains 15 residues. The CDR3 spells CASSRDTGSSYEQYF. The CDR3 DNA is TGTGCCAGTAGTCGAGATACAGGGAGCTCCTACGAGCAGTACTTC.

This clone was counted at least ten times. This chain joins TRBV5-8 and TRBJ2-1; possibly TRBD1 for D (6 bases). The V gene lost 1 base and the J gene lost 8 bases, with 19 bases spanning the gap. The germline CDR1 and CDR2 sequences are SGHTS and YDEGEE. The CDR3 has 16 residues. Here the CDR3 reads CASSLIRPLSGDEQFF. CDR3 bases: TGTGCCAGCAGCTTGATCCGGCCCCTATCAGGGGATGAGCAGTTCTTC.

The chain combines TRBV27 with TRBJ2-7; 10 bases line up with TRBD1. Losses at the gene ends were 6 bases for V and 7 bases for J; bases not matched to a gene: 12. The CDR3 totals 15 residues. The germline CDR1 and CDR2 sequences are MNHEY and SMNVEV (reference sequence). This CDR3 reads CASRILGTGVEEQYF. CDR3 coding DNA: TGTGCCAGCAGGATACTCGGGACAGGGGTGGAGGAGCAGTACTTC.

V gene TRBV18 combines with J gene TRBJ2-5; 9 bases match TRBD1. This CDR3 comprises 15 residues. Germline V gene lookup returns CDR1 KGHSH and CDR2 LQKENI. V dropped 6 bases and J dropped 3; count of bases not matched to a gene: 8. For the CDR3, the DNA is TGTGCCAGCTCGAGAGACAGGGGGTTCGAAGAGACCCAGTACTTC. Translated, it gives CASSRDRGFEETQYF.

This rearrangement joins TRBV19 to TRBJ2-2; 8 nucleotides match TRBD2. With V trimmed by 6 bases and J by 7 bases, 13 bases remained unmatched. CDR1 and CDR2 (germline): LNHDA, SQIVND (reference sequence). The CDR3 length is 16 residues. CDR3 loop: CASSGGGPRRGGELFF. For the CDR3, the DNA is TGTGCCAGTAGCGGGGGGGGCCCCCGGCGGGGCGGGGAGCTGTTTTTT.

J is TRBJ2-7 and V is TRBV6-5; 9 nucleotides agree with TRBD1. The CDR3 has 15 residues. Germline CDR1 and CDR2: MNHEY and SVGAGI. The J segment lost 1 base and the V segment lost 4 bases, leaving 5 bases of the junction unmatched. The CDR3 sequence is CASSWTGTGSYEQYF. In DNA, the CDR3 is TGTGCCAGCAGTTGGACCGGGACAGGGTCCTACGAGCAGTACTTC.